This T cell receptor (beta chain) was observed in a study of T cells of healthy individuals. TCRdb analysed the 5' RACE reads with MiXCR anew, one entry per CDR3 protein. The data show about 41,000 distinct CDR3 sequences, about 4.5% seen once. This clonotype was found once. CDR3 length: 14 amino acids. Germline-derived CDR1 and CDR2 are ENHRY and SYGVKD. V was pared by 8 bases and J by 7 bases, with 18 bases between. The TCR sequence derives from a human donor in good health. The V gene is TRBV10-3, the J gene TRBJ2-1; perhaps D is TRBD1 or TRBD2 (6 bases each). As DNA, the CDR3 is TGTGCCATCGAGAAGGGCACGGGGGCGAATGAGCAGTTCTTC. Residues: CAIEKGTGANEQFF.